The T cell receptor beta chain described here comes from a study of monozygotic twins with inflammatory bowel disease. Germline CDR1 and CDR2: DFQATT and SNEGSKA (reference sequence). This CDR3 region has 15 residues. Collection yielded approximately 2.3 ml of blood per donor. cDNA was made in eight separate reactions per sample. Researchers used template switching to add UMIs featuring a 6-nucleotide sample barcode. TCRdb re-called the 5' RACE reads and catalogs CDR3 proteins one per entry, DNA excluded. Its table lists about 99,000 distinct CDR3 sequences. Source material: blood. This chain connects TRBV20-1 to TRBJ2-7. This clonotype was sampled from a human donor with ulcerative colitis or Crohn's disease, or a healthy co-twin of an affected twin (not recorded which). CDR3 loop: CSARDTKPSSYEQYF.